These T cell receptor beta chains were read from a single sample in a study of cytomegalovirus exposure and HLA in healthy donors. Sequencing was performed with immunoSEQ multiplex PCR; in TCRdb, only in-frame clones are kept and a portion is missing. The data hold roughly 140,000 clones, with roughly 91% observed a single time. The source material was PBMCs. Source of these receptors: a young woman in good health and CMV-seropositive. CDR3s include the opening cysteine and the closing phenylalanine or tryptophan.

v_gene	CDR3aa
TRBV5-1	CASSSQTSGGETQYF
TRBV7-4	CASSLVTSGRGEQYF
TRBV9	CASSAGDRLGNTIYF
TRBV6-1	CASSPIQGSEQFF
TRBV11-2	CASSLGTGQGGTEAFF
TRBV5-1	CASSPLGTVQETQYF
TRBV19	CASSMRGFTGANVLTF
TRBV2	CASKPGALNEQFF
TRBV10-2	CASSESIGTSGGQETQYF
TRBV4-1	CASSQPIAGFDYGYTF
TRBV6-6	CASSLAGVLYF
TRBV5-6	CASSLGKQGAYGNTIYF
TRBV5-1	CASSLDRANTEAFF
TRBV11-2	CASSQHPSGSEYYEQYF
TRBV9	CASSVGGRHDYGYTF
TRBV7-8	CASSLFLASGVSGTRTDTQYF
TRBV6-6	CASSYREAFF
TRBV30	CAGSSGRAGTGELFF
TRBV28	CASSWGQGNIQYF
TRBV11-3	CASSWDRVSSEAFF
TRBV10-3	CAISDSGRPGDEKLFF
TRBV5-1	CASSAGQGSGNEQYF
TRBV25-1	CASTRSNTGELFF
TRBV6-1	CASSEGQGAEKLFF
TRBV27	CASSLGSMSGANVLTF
TRBV6-5	CASSYTGARNQPQHF
TRBV20-1	CSARSGRGYTF
TRBV7-6	CASSPRLAGLQETQYF
TRBV29-1	CSAPGAASTDTQYF
TRBV7-9	CASSRDYKQETQYF
TRBV5-1	CASSFRGGNTGELFF
TRBV2	CASRGDRGHEKLFF
TRBV18	CASSLGQGALYGYTF
TRBV15	CATSRPGQGGNEQYF
TRBV28	CASSSQGQGRYEQYF
TRBV28	CANKRGRDLIDNYGYTF